One sample yielded the 2 T cell receptor beta chains listed below, sequenced in a study of blood T cells in healthy people across ages. Together with a sample-barcoded 5' primer, a J-beta primer mix was included in a second PCR lasting roughly 7 to 11 cycles. TCRdb re-called the 5' RACE reads with MiXCR, one entry per CDR3 protein. The repertoire has 1.5 million to 2 million distinct CDR3 sequences, under 30% of them found once; the top ten carry 7.7%. The sequenced sample consisted of blood. These receptors originate from a woman aged 25-40 years in good health.

This clonotype was seen once. The V gene is TRBV5-1, the J gene TRBJ2-2; TRBD1 matches 7 bases. This CDR3 contains 16 residues. J was trimmed by 0 bases and V by 3 bases; bases with no gene match: 5. Germline-derived CDR1 and CDR2 are SGHRS and YFSETQ. CDR3: CASSSGTASNTGELFF. Written as DNA, the CDR3 is TGCGCCAGCAGCTCTGGGACAGCGTCGAACACCGGGGAGCTGTTTTTT.

This clonotype has a handful of counts. This rearrangement joins TRBV12-5 to TRBJ2-3; D remains unclear. The CDR3 loop spans 14 amino acids. The V end was cut by 1 base, the J end by 2 bases, with 7 bases between. Germline-derived CDR1 and CDR2 are LGHNT and FRNRAP. CDR3 region: CASGLGQTTDTQYF. CDR3 coding DNA: TGTGCTAGTGGTTTGGGCCAGACCACAGATACGCAGTATTTT.